This is a list of T cell receptor beta chains from one sample in a study of molecular identifiers for immune sequencing clone quantification. TCRdb re-called the PCR reads with MiXCR, one entry per CDR3 protein. The repertoire holds hundreds of thousands of distinct CDR3 sequences, just under 20% seen once, with under 0.95% in the top ten. Sequenced: naive CD8+ T cells from blood, with Jurkat cell RNA spiked in. Receptor source: a human donor in good health. Some libraries in this study had Jurkat cell RNA spiked in. CDR3s include the opening cysteine and the closing phenylalanine or tryptophan. A D gene is named only where the DNA matches it firmly. Size tells how often a clone was seen (once, few, many) or the class of an expanded clone, and some rows leave it out.

J gene: TRBJ2-3; clone size: many; D gene: .; V gene: TRBV20-1; CDR3 protein: CSARDFRAAYTDTQYF; CDR3 DNA: TGCAGTGCTAGAGATTTCAGAGCGGCTTACACAGATACGCAGTATTTT
J gene: TRBJ2-5; clone size: many; D gene: TRBD2; V gene: TRBV7-9; CDR3 protein: CASSWGAGVAQETQYF; CDR3 DNA: TGTGCCAGCAGCTGGGGAGCGGGAGTGGCCCAAGAGACCCAGTACTTC
J gene: TRBJ2-7; clone size: many; D gene: .; V gene: TRBV5-1; CDR3 protein: CASSFSHEQYF; CDR3 DNA: TGTGCCAGCAGTTTCAGCCACGAGCAGTACTTC
J gene: TRBJ2-1; clone size: many; D gene: TRBD2; V gene: TRBV19; CDR3 protein: CASSNSGGGSYNEQFF; CDR3 DNA: TGTGCCAGTAGCAACTCGGGGGGAGGATCCTACAATGAGCAGTTCTTC
J gene: TRBJ1-6; clone size: .; D gene: TRBD1; V gene: TRBV2; CDR3 protein: CTSSAGQDSYNSPLHF; CDR3 DNA: TGTACCAGCAGTGCCGGACAGGACTCCTATAATTCACCCCTCCACTTT
J gene: TRBJ2-1; clone size: few; D gene: TRBD2; V gene: TRBV20-1; CDR3 protein: CSARGLAGFNEQFF; CDR3 DNA: TGCAGTGCTAGAGGACTAGCGGGGTTCAATGAGCAGTTCTTC
J gene: TRBJ2-1; clone size: once; D gene: .; V gene: TRBV4-2; CDR3 protein: CVSSQADSSYNEQFF; CDR3 DNA: TGTGTCAGCAGCCAAGCGGACAGCTCCTACAATGAGCAGTTCTTC
J gene: TRBJ2-5; clone size: .; D gene: .; V gene: TRBV12-3/TRBV12-4; CDR3 protein: CASSLGVSEAQYF; CDR3 DNA: TGTGCCAGCAGTTTAGGCGTTTCCGAGGCCCAGTACTTC
J gene: TRBJ2-3; clone size: many; D gene: TRBD2; V gene: TRBV7-2; CDR3 protein: CASSLTSGASSTDTQYF; CDR3 DNA: TGTGCCAGCAGCTTAACTAGCGGGGCCTCTAGCACAGATACGCAGTATTTT
J gene: TRBJ1-1; clone size: many; D gene: TRBD1; V gene: TRBV30; CDR3 protein: CAWRDRGNTEAFF; CDR3 DNA: TGTGCCTGGAGAGACAGGGGTAATACTGAAGCTTTCTTT
J gene: TRBJ2-5; clone size: .; D gene: .; V gene: TRBV7-9; CDR3 protein: CASSLVRQEAQYF; CDR3 DNA: TGTGCCAGCAGCTTAGTCAGACAAGAGGCCCAGTACTTC
J gene: TRBJ2-1; clone size: many; D gene: .; V gene: TRBV4-3; CDR3 protein: CASSRYQSRGGLNEQFF; CDR3 DNA: TGCGCCAGCAGCCGATACCAGAGTAGAGGAGGGTTAAATGAGCAGTTCTTC
J gene: TRBJ2-7; clone size: few; D gene: .; V gene: TRBV19; CDR3 protein: CASSMSPGVHEQYF; CDR3 DNA: TGTGCCAGTAGTATGAGCCCGGGGGTCCACGAGCAGTACTTC
J gene: TRBJ1-1; clone size: many; D gene: .; V gene: TRBV9; CDR3 protein: CASSGGATVPNTEAFF; CDR3 DNA: TGTGCCAGCAGCGGAGGGGCCACTGTGCCGAACACTGAAGCTTTCTTT
J gene: TRBJ2-1; clone size: many; D gene: .; V gene: TRBV19; CDR3 protein: CASSIKASYNEQFF; CDR3 DNA: TGTGCCAGTAGCATAAAGGCCTCCTACAATGAGCAGTTCTTC
J gene: TRBJ2-1; clone size: many; D gene: .; V gene: TRBV19; CDR3 protein: CASSIIRGAGEQFF; CDR3 DNA: TGTGCCAGTAGTATAATACGGGGAGCGGGTGAGCAGTTCTTC
J gene: TRBJ2-3; clone size: few; D gene: .; V gene: TRBV12-3/TRBV12-4; CDR3 protein: CASREVGRENGAQYF; CDR3 DNA: TGTGCCAGCAGGGAAGTAGGCAGGGAAAACGGTGCGCAGTATTTT